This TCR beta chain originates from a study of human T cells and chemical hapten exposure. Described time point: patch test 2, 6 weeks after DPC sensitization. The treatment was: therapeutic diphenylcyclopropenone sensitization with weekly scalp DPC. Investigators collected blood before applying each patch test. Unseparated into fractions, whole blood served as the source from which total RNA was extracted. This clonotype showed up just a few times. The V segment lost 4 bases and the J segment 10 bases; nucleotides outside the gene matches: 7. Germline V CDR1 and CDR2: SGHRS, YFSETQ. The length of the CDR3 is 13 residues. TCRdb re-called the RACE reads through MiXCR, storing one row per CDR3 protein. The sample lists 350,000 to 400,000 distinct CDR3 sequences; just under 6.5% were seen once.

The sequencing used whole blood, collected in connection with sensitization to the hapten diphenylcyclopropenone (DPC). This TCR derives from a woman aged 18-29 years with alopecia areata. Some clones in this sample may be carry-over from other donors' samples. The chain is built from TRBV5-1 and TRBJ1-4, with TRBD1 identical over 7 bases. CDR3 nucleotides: TGCGCCAGCAGCGTTCGACAGGGAACAAAACTGTTTTTT. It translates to CASSVRQGTKLFF.